This note documents a single T cell receptor (beta chain) sequence. The entry originates in a study of control samples from healthy donors and cancer patients. The CDR3 is 15 residues long. Per germline, CDR1 SGHNT and CDR2 YYREEE (reference sequence). V lost 4 bases to trimming and J lost 0 bases, with 11 bases between them. TCRdb keeps only in-frame clones here, not all; method: immunoSEQ multiplex PCR. The sample includes 150,000 to 200,000 clones, around 90% of them seen just once. The receptor comes from a man aged 25 to 40 in good health. The V and J genes are TRBV5-4 and TRBJ1-3; a weak D match, TRBD1 (6 bases). The sequenced sample was blood. CDR3 amino acids: CASSRDRSSGNTIYF. The DNA for the CDR3 is TGTGCCAGCAGCCGCGACAGGAGCTCTGGAAACACCATATATTTT.